This T cell receptor (beta chain) came from a study of CD8+ T cells in alopecia areata. At the level of the study: Each of the treated patients was given oral tofacitinib, 5 to 10 mg twice daily, for moderate-to-severe alopecia areata. Once tofacitinib had been taken for 6 to 18 months, 6 months off drug followed. Study results and caveats: Patients shared TCRs less clearly than mice did, possibly for HLA-related reasons.

A word on this clone: The antigen is undetermined.

Germline V lookup: CDR1 GTSNPN, CDR2 SVGIG (reference sequence). The CDR3 totals 12 residues. Trimming removed 3 bases at V and 4 bases at J, with 10 bases between. This sample's treatment: oral pan-JAK inhibitor, 5-10 mg twice daily. Lesional scalp tissue (obtained by punch biopsy) and peripheral blood were collected from alopecia areata patients. RNA extraction was followed by reverse transcription into cDNA, which acted as the sequencing template. Some clones are missing from TCRdb's copy, which holds only in-frame ones; the method was immunoSEQ multiplex PCR. Of under 150,000 clones listed, around 56% are singletons.

The receptor was isolated from a human donor with alopecia areata. The starting material was CD4+ T cells sorted from blood, obtained at week 4, from a patient treated with tofacitinib. The V call is TRBV30, the J call TRBJ2-7, with D perhaps TRBD2 (6 bases). The CDR3: CAWSRGRYEQYF. In nucleotides, the CDR3 is TGTGCCTGGAGCAGAGGGAGGTACGAGCAGTACTTC.